These 8 T cell receptor beta chains share one sample of origin, sequenced in a study. Each CDR3 protein is one row after TCRdb ran MiXCR on the 5' RACE reads. The data contain about 34,000 distinct CDR3 sequences, approximately 30% of them singletons. Sequenced material: naive CD4+ T cells sorted from a lymph node. Subset here: naive CD4+ T cells, CD4+CD45RA+CD25-. The origin of the receptors is a female donor with breast cancer.

J is TRBJ2-7 and V is TRBV5-6; a possible D gene is TRBD2 (5 bases). CDR1 and CDR2 from the germline V gene are SGHDT and YYEEEE. This CDR3 is 14 amino acids long. Trimming removed 1 base at V and 2 bases at J, with 10 bases between. The CDR3 DNA sequence: TGTGCCAGCAGCTTGTTGGAGGCCGCCTACGAGCAGTACTTC. Its translation: CASSLLEAAYEQYF.

This clonotype was seen many times. CDR3 DNA sequence: TGCGCCAGCAGCCACGTAGGGGGAGGCACTGAAGCTTTCTTT. It encodes CASSHVGGGTEAFF. This chain uses TRBV4-1 with TRBJ1-1; tentatively, D is TRBD1 (6 bases). CDR1 and CDR2 from the germline V gene are MGHRA and YSYEKL. V lost 3 bases to trimming and J lost 4 bases, with 12 bases between them. The CDR3 loop spans 14 amino acids.

This clonotype has ten or more counts. V and J are TRBV4-1 and TRBJ1-6; D unclear. Trimming removed 1 base at V and 0 bases at J, with 13 bases between. The germline gives CDR1 MGHRA, CDR2 YSYEKL. The CDR3 extends over 18 amino acids. This CDR3 reads CASSQVNLVGSYNSPLHF. CDR3 nucleotide sequence: TGCGCCAGCAGCCAAGTGAACCTCGTTGGCTCCTATAATTCACCCCTCCACTTT.

This clonotype was counted only a few times. The J gene is TRBJ2-3, the V gene TRBV5-1, with D possibly being TRBD2 (7 bases). Germline CDR1 and CDR2: SGHRS and YFSETQ. V was shortened by 4 bases and J by 6 bases, with 18 bases between the two germline ends. CDR3 length equals 15 residues. CDR3 sequence reads: CASSKGGTQKDTQYF. The CDR3 region has the DNA TGCGCCAGCAGCAAGGGGGGGACCCAAAAGGATACGCAGTATTTT.

This clonotype has more than one count but fewer than ten. Germline is not matched at one junction end, which may reflect a read error. The V call is TRBV7-3, the J call TRBJ2-1, with 16 bases fitting TRBD2. This CDR3 spans 16 amino acids. CDR1 and CDR2 from the germline V gene are SGHTA and FQGTGA. DNA of the CDR3: TGTGCCAACAGCATTAGACCGGGACTAGCGGGAGGGGAGCAGTTCTTC. Residues: CANSIRPGLAGGEQFF.

This clonotype has a count of ten or more. CDR3 nucleotide sequence: TGCGCCAGCTACGAAATGGGAAGCCGCACTGAAGCTTTCTTT. Amino acid sequence: CASYEMGSRTEAFF. This chain links TRBV5-1 with TRBJ1-1; D gene unclear. This CDR3 has 14 residues. V dropped 7 bases and J dropped 4 bases, with 17 bases sitting between them. CDR1 and CDR2 from the germline V gene are SGHRS and YFSETQ.

Regarding this clonotype: This could be a read error, since a much larger clone is one nucleotide away. The conserved final phenylalanine or tryptophan is absent from the CDR3, which likely points to a read error. This sequence joins TRBV29-1 and TRBJ1-1, with TRBD1 identical over 8 bases. In germline, CDR1 is SQVTM, CDR2 ANQGSEA. This CDR3 has 13 amino acids. V lost 2 bases, J lost 4 bases, and 3 bases stayed unmatched. CDR3 in amino acids: CSVELTGGTEAFL. Here the CDR3 DNA reads TGCAGCGTTGAATTAACAGGGGGCACTGAAGCTTTCTTA.

The genes are TRBV12-3 or TRBV12-4 and TRBJ1-1; D ambiguous. With 6 bases removed from V and 5 bases from J, the gap between germline ends came to 10 bases. The CDR3 runs 12 residues. CDR3 nucleotide sequence: TGTGCCAGCAGGCCCCCGGGAACTGAAGCTTTCTTT. Translation gives CASRPPGTEAFF.